The text below deals with one TCR beta chain. This clonotype is regarded as medium-sized (0.01 to 0.1%). Its antigen remains undetermined. No clone much larger than this one lies a single base away; base qualities are absent. This sample was included in a study of tumor-infiltrating lymphocytes in oesophageal squamous cell carcinoma (dated by TCRdb to 2016 to 2018). Libraries were built with PCR. These reads were obtained on an Illumina HiSeq 2000. The public reads were reprocessed in TCRdb via fastp at Q25 and MiXCR, keeping in-frame beta chains. Entries that share a CDR3 protein sequence are merged under the most common genes and DNA. Here the sample has approximately 20,000 distinct CDR3 sequences; more than 30% occur a single time. 9% to 13% of the sample is in the top ten clones. The sequenced sample was esophageal tumor tissue. The clonotype originates from a male donor with esophageal squamous cell carcinoma.

This receptor has the CDR3 CASSLASRYEQYF. The bases are TGTGCCAGCAGCTTAGCTAGTAGGTACGAGCAGTACTTC. This receptor chain uses TRBV7-9 and TRBJ2-7; no D gene can be assigned with confidence. The CDR3, from cysteine to phenylalanine, totals 13 residues. Kept here is only the CDR3 DNA, which spans 39 bases and is read in frame from base 1. Trimming removed 0 bases from V and 4 bases from J, leaving 7 bases between the germline ends. The germline V gene (reference sequence) gives CDR1 as SEHNR and CDR2 as FQNEAQ. The full variable domain, completed from the reference TRBV7-9 and TRBJ2-7 proteins outside the CDR3, reads DTGVSQNPRHKITKRGQNVTFRCDPISEHNRLYWYRQTLGQGPEFLTYFQNEAQLEKSRLLSDRFSAERPKGSFSTLEIQRTEQGDSAMYLCASSLASRYEQYFGPGTRLTVT.